These T cell receptor beta chains were read from a single sample in a study of Ad26.COV2.S vaccination and SARS-CoV-2 variants. Assay: immunoSEQ multiplex PCR; the TCRdb copy retains only in-frame clones and omits some. The sample contains approximately 300,000 clones, approximately 86% of which appear only once. The sequencing used peripheral blood, collected in a trial of Ad26.COV2.S vaccine versus placebo. These receptors were collected from a person between 18 and 59 years old who received the Ad26.COV2.S COVID-19 vaccine or a placebo. Each CDR3 is given with its conserved first and last residue. D genes are given only for firm matches. The size of a clone is reported for some rows only, either as once, few or many, or as a class for expanded clones.

V: TRBV7-2; size: .; length: 18; J: TRBJ2-3; D: TRBD1; CDR3: CASSLVEGAKPSTDTQYF; DNA: TGTGCCAGCAGCTTAGTCGAGGGGGCGAAACCTAGCACAGATACGCAGTATTTT
V: TRBV6-5; size: .; length: 16; J: TRBJ1-2; D: TRBD1; CDR3: CASSYGSAQGYYGYTF; DNA: TGTGCCAGCAGTTACGGTTCGGCACAGGGGTACTATGGCTACACCTTC
V: TRBV19; size: .; length: 19; J: TRBJ1-5; D: .; CDR3: CASSSFPGAGSGHGQPQHF; DNA: TGTGCCAGTAGTTCTTTCCCCGGGGCGGGATCTGGGCATGGTCAGCCCCAGCATTTT
V: TRBV4-2; size: .; length: 13; J: TRBJ2-7; D: .; CDR3: CASSPDVSYEQYF; DNA: TGTGCCAGCAGCCCCGACGTGTCCTACGAGCAGTACTTC
V: TRBV19; size: .; length: 14; J: TRBJ2-3; D: .; CDR3: CASSKRMGTDTQYF; DNA: TGTGCCAGTAGTAAGCGGATGGGCACAGATACGCAGTATTTT
V: TRBV19; size: .; length: 15; J: TRBJ2-6; D: .; CDR3: CASSEGGTGANVLTF; DNA: TGTGCCAGTAGCGAAGGGGGGACTGGGGCCAACGTCCTGACTTTC
V: TRBV4-1; size: .; length: 15; J: TRBJ1-3; D: .; CDR3: CASSQEGGMRNTIYF; DNA: TGCGCCAGCAGCCAAGAGGGGGGAATGAGAAACACCATATATTTT
V: TRBV19; size: .; length: 14; J: TRBJ1-4; D: .; CDR3: CASMGPGPNEKLFF; DNA: TGTGCCAGTATGGGGCCGGGACCCAATGAAAAACTGTTTTTT
V: TRBV7-8; size: .; length: 16; J: TRBJ1-1; D: .; CDR3: CASSLRVSGVGTEAFF; DNA: TGTGCCAGCAGCTTGAGAGTTTCTGGTGTGGGCACTGAAGCTTTCTTT
V: TRBV6-5; size: many; length: 14; J: TRBJ1-5; D: TRBD1; CDR3: CASEQGGSNQPQHF; DNA: TGTGCCAGTGAACAGGGGGGGAGCAATCAGCCCCAGCATTTT
V: TRBV5-6; size: .; length: 11; J: TRBJ2-5; D: .; CDR3: CASSLESTQYF; DNA: TGTGCCAGCAGCTTGGAGTCGACCCAGTACTTC
V: TRBV5-1; size: few; length: 13; J: TRBJ2-7; D: .; CDR3: CASSLAVVGEQYF; DNA: TGCGCCAGCAGCTTGGCCGTCGTCGGCGAGCAGTACTTC
V: TRBV3-1/TRBV3-2; size: .; length: 15; J: TRBJ2-2; D: .; CDR3: CASSQRGELAQIVFF; DNA: TGTGCCAGCAGCCAAAGAGGGGAGCTAGCCCAGATAGTGTTTTTT
V: TRBV19; size: .; length: 13; J: TRBJ1-6; D: .; CDR3: CASSPRGRSPLHF; DNA: TGTGCCAGTAGCCCGAGGGGGAGGTCACCCCTCCACTTT
V: TRBV19; size: .; length: 15; J: TRBJ2-2; D: .; CDR3: CASSIDWGGTGELFF; DNA: TGTGCCAGTAGTATAGATTGGGGCGGCACCGGGGAGCTGTTTTTT